The 23 T cell receptor beta chains below all came from one sample that was sequenced in a study of blood T cell repertoires in COVID-19. Measured with immunoSEQ multiplex PCR; TCRdb has only the in-frame clones, and not every one. Of some 450,000 clones listed, around 90% were seen once; the top ten hold roughly 0.78%. Sequencing input: peripheral blood. The receptors were gathered from a man aged 18 to 30 with COVID-19, enrolled during active disease.

This chain joins TRBV13 and TRBJ1-1; TRBD1 agrees at 7 bases. This CDR3 contains 13 residues. Unmatched junction bases numbered 1, after V lost 5 bases and J lost 1 base. The V gene's germline CDR1 is PRHDT and CDR2 FYEKMQ (reference sequence). CDR3 region: CASSRTGNTEAFF. The CDR3 nucleotides read TGTGCCAGCAGCCGGACAGGGAACACTGAAGCTTTCTTT.

The chain couples TRBV7-9 to TRBJ2-1; 7 positions match TRBD1. Trimming took 4 bases from V and 5 from J; bases not matched to a gene: 11. Per germline, CDR1 SEHNR and CDR2 FQNEAQ (reference sequence). The CDR3 consists of 16 residues. CDR3 in DNA: TGTGCCAGCAGCTCTCGGACAGGAATGACCCACAATGAGCAGTTCTTC. Translation: CASSSRTGMTHNEQFF.

The genes are TRBV19 and TRBJ1-4, with D perhaps TRBD1 (6 bases). Germline V CDR1 and CDR2: LNHDA, SQIVND (reference sequence). The CDR3 covers 17 residues. V dropped 6 bases and J dropped 3 bases, with 20 bases sitting between them. CDR3 protein: CASRKSRTGLPNEKLFF. The CDR3 coding sequence is TGTGCCAGTAGAAAGTCCCGTACAGGGTTGCCTAATGAAAAACTGTTTTTT.

This clone was counted a single time. V gene TRBV4-1 combines with J gene TRBJ2-7, with D hard to call. The CDR3 is 12 amino acids. CDR1 MGHRA and CDR2 YSYEKL come from the germline V gene. V lost 0 bases and J 6 bases, leaving 6 bases between the germline ends. Here the CDR3 reads CASSQDPREQYF. CDR3 in DNA: TGCGCCAGCAGCCAAGATCCTCGCGAGCAGTACTTC.

The rearrangement uses TRBV3-1 (or the pseudogene TRBV3-2) and TRBJ2-7, with TRBD2 as a possible D gene (5 bases). In germline, CDR1 is LGHDT, CDR2 YNNKEL (reference sequence). This CDR3 contains 14 residues. V lost 1 base, J lost 6 bases, and 13 bases lay in between. CDR3 in amino acids: CASSQGSGETEQYF. The CDR3, as DNA: TGTGCCAGCAGCCAAGGTTCCGGGGAGACCGAGCAGTACTTC.

The CDR3 protein is CASRSGYEQYF. The CDR3 nucleotides read TGTGCCAGCAGGTCGGGATACGAGCAGTACTTC. The V call is TRBV2, the J call TRBJ2-7, with TRBD2 as a possible D gene (5 bases). Between the trimmed V and J ends, which lost 6 bases and 4 bases, there was a span of 7 bases. The CDR3 has 11 residues. The germline CDR1 and CDR2 sequences are SNHLY and FYNNEI. Supplemented by reference TRBV2 and TRBJ2-7, the full variable domain reads EPEVTQTPSHQVTQMGQEVILRCVPISNHLYFYWYRQILGQKVEFLVSFYNNEISEKSEIFDDQFSVERPDGSNFTLKIRSTKLEDSAMYFCASRSGYEQYFGPGTRLTVT.

The genes are TRBV7-8 and TRBJ1-4; 10 nucleotides agree with TRBD1. Germline assignment: CDR1 SGHVS and CDR2 FQNEAQ. The CDR3 is 13 residues long. With 6 bases clipped from V and 10 bases from J, the junction kept 5 bases outside the gene matches. The CDR3 protein is CASRPDRGGKLFF. The CDR3 DNA follows: TGTGCCAGCAGACCGGACAGGGGGGGAAAACTGTTTTTT.

This chain uses TRBV20-1 with TRBJ1-1; D is undetermined. V was shortened by 5 bases and J by 13 bases, with 11 bases between the two germline ends. This CDR3 region has 9 residues. Looked up from germline, CDR1 is DFQATT and CDR2 is SNEGSKA (reference sequence). The CDR3 DNA sequence: TGCAGTGCTGTTGAGCGGGGTTTCTTT. It yields the protein CSAVERGFF.

This rearrangement joins TRBV30 to TRBJ2-2, with D perhaps TRBD2 (5 bases). Trimming cost V 5 bases and J 8 bases, with 15 bases left between them. Germline lookup yields CDR1 GTSNPN and CDR2 SVGIG (reference sequence). This CDR3 comprises 13 residues. CDR3 amino acids: CAWGVGRRGELFF. CDR3 DNA: TGTGCCTGGGGCGTAGGGCGGAGGGGGGAGCTGTTTTTT.

A few counts support this clone. The chain has TRBV13 and TRBJ1-1, with 10 bases that match TRBD1. Germline V gene sequence: CDR1 PRHDT, CDR2 FYEKMQ (reference sequence). The ends lost 0 bases at V and 11 bases at J; junction bases unmatched: 9. The CDR3 sequence is 15 residues long. This CDR3 reads CASSLGTGQGEYAFF. The DNA of the CDR3 is TGTGCCAGCAGCTTAGGGACCGGACAGGGGGAGTATGCTTTCTTT. The whole variable domain, remainder taken from reference TRBV13 and TRBJ1-1, is AAGVIQSPRHLIKEKRETATLKCYPIPRHDTVYWYQQGPGQDPQFLISFYEKMQSDKGSIPDRFSAQQFSDYHSELNMSSLELGDSALYFCASSLGTGQGEYAFFGQGTRLTVV.

This clone was counted a single time. This rearrangement joins TRBV15 to TRBJ2-3, with a tentative D call TRBD2 (5 bases). Germline values: CDR1 LNHNV, CDR2 YYDKDF (reference sequence). The CDR3 is 14 amino acids. V lost 0 bases, J lost 4 bases, and 8 bases lay in between. CDR3 residues: CATSRDLLADTQYF. The CDR3 coding sequence is TGTGCCACCAGCAGAGATCTACTAGCAGATACGCAGTATTTT.

V is TRBV25-1 and J is TRBJ2-7; D perhaps matches TRBD1 (6 bases). Trimming removed 6 bases from V and 7 bases from J, with 10 bases in between. From germline, CDR1 is MGHDK and CDR2 SYGVNS. The CDR3 is 11 amino acids. The CDR3 nucleotides read TGTGCCAGCAGGGAGCAGGGGGAGCAGTACTTC. It translates to CASREQGEQYF.

The chain employs TRBV7-8 and TRBJ2-3; D is uncertain. The CDR3 runs to 12 residues. From germline, CDR1 is SGHVS and CDR2 FQNEAQ. Trimming pared 5 bases from V and 6 bases from J, leaving 9 bases between. The CDR3 coding sequence is TGTGCCAGCAGCCCTCACGGGGATACGCAGTATTTT. Residues: CASSPHGDTQYF. The full variable domain, completed using reference TRBV7-8 and TRBJ2-3, is GAGVSQSPRYKVAKRGQDVALRCDPISGHVSLFWYQQALGQGPEFLTYFQNEAQLDKSGLPSDRFFAERPEGSVSTLKIQRTQQEDSAVYLCASSPHGDTQYFGPGTRLTVL.

The chain joins TRBV24-1 to TRBJ2-5, with D possibly being TRBD1 (7 bases). This CDR3 is 17 amino acids long. V lost 3 bases, J lost 1 base, and 17 bases lay in between. Per germline, CDR1 KGHDR and CDR2 SFDVKD. CDR3 coding DNA: TGTGCCACCAGTGATATCGGTCAGGGGGGAGGCCAAGAGACCCAGTACTTC. Its protein is CATSDIGQGGGQETQYF.

The chain couples TRBV29-1 to TRBJ1-1; D remains unclear. CDR1 is SQVTM, CDR2 ANQGSEA, per germline. CDR3 length: 12 amino acids. Trimming removed 4 bases at V and 6 bases at J, with 12 bases between. The CDR3 DNA sequence: TGCAGCGTTGCCCGTGAGAAGTCTGAAGCTTTCTTT. It yields the protein CSVAREKSEAFF.

V is TRBV2 and J is TRBJ2-5; TRBD2 aligns across 10 bases. Germline CDR1 reads SNHLY; CDR2 reads FYNNEI. V shed 7 bases and J 4 bases; nucleotides not matched to a gene: 9. This CDR3 has 15 amino acids. DNA of the CDR3: TGTGCCAGCACTAAGCGGGAGGGCCCCACAGAGACCCAGTACTTC. Residues: CASTKREGPTETQYF.

The chain uses TRBV6-1 and TRBJ2-1, with 7 bases identical to TRBD2. The CDR3 totals 15 residues. V shed 1 base, J shed 4 bases, and the junction held 4 bases outside the gene matches. Germline V CDR1 and CDR2: MNHNS, SASEGT. The chain's CDR3 is CASSEGGSGYNEQFF. CDR3 in DNA: TGTGCCAGCAGTGAAGGCGGGAGTGGGTACAATGAGCAGTTCTTC.

On this clone itself: Germline and junction disagree at one end, which may indicate a read error. V usage is TRBV5-1 and J usage is TRBJ2-7; tentative D call: TRBD1 (6 bases). The CDR3 sequence is 13 residues long. Germline assignment: CDR1 SGHRS and CDR2 YFSETQ. The CDR3 region is CVSSPDSSYEQYF. As DNA, the CDR3 is TGCGTCAGCAGCCCGGACAGCTCCTACGAGCAGTACTTC.

The rearrangement uses TRBV29-1 and TRBJ1-4; D is unclear. From germline, CDR1 is SQVTM and CDR2 ANQGSEA. Trimming took off 4 bases at V and 5 bases at J, with 5 bases between the two ends. This CDR3 comprises 11 residues. CDR3 in DNA: TGCAGCGTTGTAATAAATGAAAAACTGTTTTTT. Translated, it gives CSVVINEKLFF.

The chain links TRBV11-2 to TRBJ2-2; perhaps TRBD2 as D (5 bases). Germline V gene lookup returns CDR1 SGHAT and CDR2 FQNNGV. The V and J ends lost 3 bases and 5 bases respectively, with 16 bases between them. The CDR3 is 16 residues long. The CDR3: CASSFPPGWSTGELFF. DNA of the CDR3: TGTGCCAGCAGCTTCCCCCCGGGATGGAGTACCGGGGAGCTGTTTTTT.

The V gene is TRBV3-1 (or the pseudogene TRBV3-2), the J gene TRBJ1-6; possible D gene TRBD1, 5 bases. Germline V gene sequence: CDR1 LGHDT, CDR2 YNNKEL (reference sequence). V was clipped by 1 base and J by 10 bases, with 20 bases between them. This CDR3 has 17 amino acids. Here the CDR3 DNA reads TGTGCCAGCAGCCAAGGATCCCCTCAGGGCTTGAGCTCACCCCTCCACTTT. This encodes CASSQGSPQGLSSPLHF.

The chain uses TRBV29-1 and TRBJ2-1, with TRBD1 identical over 7 bases. The CDR3 contains 12 residues. Germline lookup yields CDR1 SQVTM and CDR2 ANQGSEA. V was pared by 5 bases and J by 5 bases, with 3 bases of the junction left unmatched. The CDR3 spells CSVLGQNNEQFF. CDR3 nucleotide sequence: TGCAGCGTTTTGGGACAGAACAATGAGCAGTTCTTC.

V usage is TRBV10-1 and J usage is TRBJ1-2, with D perhaps matching TRBD1 (5 bases). Germline V gene sequence: CDR1 WNHNN, CDR2 SYGVQD (reference sequence). The V end was cut by 8 bases, the J end by 3 bases, with 13 bases between. The CDR3 has 13 amino acids. Here the CDR3 DNA reads TGCGCCAGCCTAGACAGCTCTGACTATGGCTACACCTTC. Protein product: CASLDSSDYGYTF.